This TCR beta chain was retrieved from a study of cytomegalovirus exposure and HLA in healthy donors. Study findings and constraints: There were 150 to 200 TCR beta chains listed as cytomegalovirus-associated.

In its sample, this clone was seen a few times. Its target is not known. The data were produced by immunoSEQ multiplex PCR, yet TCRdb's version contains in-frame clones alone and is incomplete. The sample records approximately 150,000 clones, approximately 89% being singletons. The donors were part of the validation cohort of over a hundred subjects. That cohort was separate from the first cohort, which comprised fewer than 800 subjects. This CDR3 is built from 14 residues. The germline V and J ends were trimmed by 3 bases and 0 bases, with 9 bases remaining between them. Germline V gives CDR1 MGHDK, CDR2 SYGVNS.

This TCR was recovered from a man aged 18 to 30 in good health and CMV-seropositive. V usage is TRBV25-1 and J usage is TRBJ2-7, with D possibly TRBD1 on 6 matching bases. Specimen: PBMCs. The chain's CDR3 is CASSDDRSSYEQYF. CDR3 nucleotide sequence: TGTGCCAGCAGTGACGACAGGTCCTCCTACGAGCAGTACTTC.